The following is a T cell receptor beta chain sequence with its context. Its antigen is unknown. This specimen belongs to a study of T cells in localized non-small cell lung cancer. The V end was cut by 4 bases, the J end by 6 bases, with 10 bases between. Per the germline V gene, CDR1 is SGHRS and CDR2 is YFSETQ. The CDR3 is 13 amino acids. Assay: immunoSEQ multiplex PCR; the TCRdb copy retains only in-frame clones and omits some. The sample holds roughly 29,000 clones, roughly 80% seen once. Study-wide findings and caveats: Higher blood T cell density tracked longer overall survival. Paired adjacent lung recovered a median around 60 of the top 100 tumor clones. Uninvolved adjacent lung showed the highest T cell clonality, exceeding tumor. Only one tumor region went through sequencing, so heterogeneity may still be there.

V usage is TRBV5-1 and J usage is TRBJ2-2, with D tentatively TRBD1 (5 bases). The sequence derives from a man aged 35 to 69 with stage III lung adenocarcinoma. This sample comprised peripheral blood mononuclear cells, obtained before any cancer treatment. CDR3 region: CASSPQGSGELFF. CDR3 sequence (DNA): TGCGCCAGCAGCCCTCAGGGATCCGGGGAGCTGTTTTTT.